Following are 3 T cell receptor beta chains from one sample sequenced in a study of response to subunit inactivated influenza vaccine (dated by TCRdb to 2017 to 2018). Library construction relied on RT-PCR. Sequencing was carried out with an Illumina HiSeq 2500. TCRdb reprocessing: public reads trimmed at Q25 with fastp, clones called with MiXCR, in-frame beta chains kept. Each entry merges the rows of one CDR3 protein and shows their most common DNA and genes. The sample table shows about half a million distinct CDR3 sequences, and 6.5% to 8% are seen once. Under 15% of the sample rests with the top ten. The material sequenced was PBMCs from blood, taken 23 to 25 months after vaccination. All receptors derive from a man aged 45-69 years who received an inactivated influenza vaccine. Donor details come from another sample of the same person, matched by shared clones.

The V and J genes are TRBV7-2 and TRBJ2-7; D is uncertain. The CDR3 spans 11 residues. CDR1 SGHTA and CDR2 FQGNSA come from the germline V gene. V was shortened by 4 bases and J by 7 bases, with 8 bases between the two germline ends. CDR3 region: CASSYRWEQYF. In DNA, the CDR3 is TGTGCCAGCAGCTACCGGTGGGAGCAGTACTTC.

This clonotype has more than one count but fewer than ten. The chain has TRBV9 and TRBJ2-3; TRBD2 might be the D (5 bases). This CDR3 is built from 17 residues. The germline gives CDR1 SGDLS, CDR2 YYNGEE. The V end lost 0 bases, the J end lost 3 bases, and 17 bases lay between the germline ends. The DNA of the CDR3 is TGTGCCAGCAGCGTAGCTACGTCACTAGTCGCAACAGATACGCAGTATTTT. Translating it yields CASSVATSLVATDTQYF.

The V gene is TRBV28, the J gene TRBJ1-4; the D is unclear. Germline V gene sequence: CDR1 MDHEN, CDR2 SYDVKM. Trimming left V 5 bases short and J 12 bases short, with 10 bases between. CDR3 length: 11 amino acids. The CDR3 bases are TGTGCCAGCAGTCCTCGGGAGGAACTGTTTTTT. This sequence encodes CASSPREELFF.